Below, 15 T cell receptor beta chains from the same sample are listed, as sequenced in a study of blood T cell repertoires in COVID-19 (TCRdb year 2020). The library was produced with the immunoSEQ multiplex PCR assay. The immuneACCESS repertoire file appears here via TCRdb, limited to in-frame rearrangements. These files lack a portion of the clones; in checked studies, under half of the deficit traces to unresolved V genes, and the cause of the others is not known. The sample table lists approximately 91,000 clones, 70% to 85% of them with a count of one. 7% of the sample comes from the top ten. Sequenced input: peripheral blood. Receptors were obtained from a man in his sixties or seventies with acute or convalescent COVID-19.

The genes are TRBV5-1 and TRBJ2-5; TRBD1 is a possible D gene (5 bases). The V gene's germline CDR1 is SGHRS and CDR2 YFSETQ. V was shortened by 3 bases and J by 4 bases, with 19 bases between the two germline ends. This CDR3 is 16 amino acids long. DNA of the CDR3: TGCGCCAGCAGCTCCGCCCCGACAGCGACCTCAGAGACCCAGTACTTC. This codes for CASSSAPTATSETQYF.

This clone has just a few counts. The chain is built from TRBV5-1 and TRBJ2-2, with 9 bases that match TRBD1. CDR3 length: 14 amino acids. Germline lookup yields CDR1 SGHRS and CDR2 YFSETQ. Trimming cost V 4 bases and J 7 bases; bases outside gene matches: 5. The chain's CDR3 is CASSPRTGDGELFF. CDR3 DNA: TGCGCCAGCAGCCCACGGACAGGGGACGGGGAGCTGTTTTTT. Full variable domain (missing parts from reference TRBV5-1 and TRBJ2-2): KAGVTQTPRYLIKTRGQQVTLSCSPISGHRSVSWYQQTPGQGLQFLFEYFSETQRNKGNFPGRFSGRQFSNSRSEMNVSTLELGDSALYLCASSPRTGDGELFFGEGSRLTVL.

The gene calls are TRBV20-1 and TRBJ1-4; D is undetermined. CDR3 length: 13 residues. The V end lost 3 bases, the J end lost 6 bases, and 11 bases lay between the germline ends. CDR1 is DFQATT and CDR2 is SNEGSKA in the germline V gene (reference sequence). Here the CDR3 DNA reads TGCAGTGCTAGTCAGTCGCCAGATGAAAAACTGTTTTTT. Protein: CSASQSPDEKLFF.

This rearrangement joins TRBV2 to TRBJ1-2, with 8 bases fitting TRBD1. In germline, CDR1 is SNHLY, CDR2 FYNNEI. The V and J ends lost 7 bases and 2 bases, in that order; junction bases with no gene match: 6. CDR3 length equals 14 residues. The DNA of the CDR3 is TGTGCCAGCAAGACAGACAGGGGAAACTATGGCTACACCTTC. This sequence encodes CASKTDRGNYGYTF.

The CDR3 DNA sequence: TGTGCCAGTAGTATGGACAGGATAGCTAACTATGGCTACACCTTC. Residues: CASSMDRIANYGYTF. The chain joins TRBV19 to TRBJ1-2, with 7 bases that match TRBD1. Germline V gene lookup returns CDR1 LNHDA and CDR2 SQIVND (reference sequence). The CDR3 is made up of 15 amino acids. The ends lost 3 bases at V and 0 bases at J; junction bases unmatched: 4.

The chain is built from TRBV24-1 and TRBJ1-2; D may be TRBD1 (5 bases). Germline CDR1 is KGHDR and CDR2 is SFDVKD. The CDR3 consists of 14 residues. Trimming took off 3 bases at V and 4 bases at J, with 11 bases between the two ends. This CDR3 is CATSDPTATYGYTF. CDR3 coding DNA: TGTGCCACCAGTGATCCGACAGCCACCTATGGCTACACCTTC.

This clone was recorded many times. The chain uses TRBV27 and TRBJ2-7; possible D gene TRBD2, 6 bases. Germline V gene sequence: CDR1 MNHEY, CDR2 SMNVEV (reference sequence). The CDR3 extends over 17 amino acids. Trimming shortened V by 7 bases and J by 0 bases, and 22 bases separated the two germline ends. CDR3 amino acids: CASIHIGSGVSSYEQYV. CDR3 nucleotides: TGTGCCAGCATTCACATCGGCTCGGGGGTGAGCTCCTACGAGCAGTACGTC.

This rearrangement joins TRBV6-1 to TRBJ1-2; TRBD1 matches at 7 bases. The CDR3 loop spans 15 amino acids. With V trimmed by 1 base and J by 1 base, 3 bases remained unmatched. Germline V lookup: CDR1 MNHNS, CDR2 SASEGT. The CDR3 nucleotides read TGTGCCAGCAGTGAAGGACAGGGACGTAACTATGGCTACACCTTC. Translated: CASSEGQGRNYGYTF.

The V and J genes are TRBV5-1 and TRBJ1-1; no firm D call. Between the trimmed V and J ends, which lost 1 base and 8 bases, there was a span of 18 bases. The V gene's germline CDR1 is SGHRS and CDR2 YFSETQ. This CDR3 spans 15 amino acids. The CDR3: CASSLLTAVAPEAFF. CDR3 sequence (DNA): TGCGCCAGCAGCTTGCTTACGGCCGTAGCGCCGGAAGCTTTCTTT.

This chain connects TRBV5-1 to TRBJ2-5; D is perhaps TRBD2 (7 bases). Germline CDR1 SGHRS, CDR2 YFSETQ. This CDR3 comprises 15 residues. Deletions cut 2 bases from V and 2 bases from J, with 13 bases between. Here the CDR3 reads CASSFQGGGQETQYF. Written as DNA, the CDR3 is TGCGCCAGCAGCTTCCAAGGGGGGGGGCAAGAGACCCAGTACTTC.

V is TRBV24-1 and J is TRBJ2-1; 7 nucleotides line up with TRBD2. The CDR3 loop spans 16 amino acids. The germline CDR1 and CDR2 sequences are KGHDR and SFDVKD. V lost 4 bases to trimming and J lost 8 bases; unmatched junction nucleotides: 13. The CDR3 loop reads CATSDTPGLGRDEQFF. DNA of the CDR3: TGTGCCACCAGTGACACCCCCGGACTAGGTCGGGATGAGCAGTTCTTC.

The chain has TRBV15 and TRBJ2-5; D gene unclear. This CDR3 comprises 13 residues. Germline V gene lookup returns CDR1 LNHNV and CDR2 YYDKDF (reference sequence). The V end was cut by 4 bases, the J end by 7 bases, with 13 bases between. This CDR3 reads CATSIERIRTQYF. The CDR3, as DNA: TGTGCCACCAGCATCGAGCGAATCCGGACCCAGTACTTC.

The CDR3 loop reads CASSFRGAGNQPQHF. The CDR3 region has the DNA TGTGCCAGCAGTTTCAGGGGGGCGGGCAATCAGCCCCAGCATTTT. V gene TRBV27 combines with J gene TRBJ1-5, with 7 bases aligning to TRBD1. The CDR3 runs 15 residues. Germline V lookup: CDR1 MNHEY, CDR2 SMNVEV (reference sequence). V shed 3 bases and J 2 bases; nucleotides not matched to a gene: 4.

The rearrangement links TRBV10-3 to TRBJ2-5, with D perhaps matching TRBD1 (5 bases). V was clipped by 0 bases and J by 7 bases, with 15 bases between them. This CDR3 comprises 15 residues. Per the germline V gene, CDR1 is ENHRY and CDR2 is SYGVKD. CDR3 bases: TGTGCCATCAGTGAGTCCACGCAGGGAAGTCGGACCCAGTACTTC. This sequence encodes CAISESTQGSRTQYF.

This clone has at least ten counts. The CDR3 DNA reads as TGTGCCAGCAGCTTGGAGGGGTGGTTCAGGGGGCACACCGGGGAGCTGTTTTTT. Amino acid sequence: CASSLEGWFRGHTGELFF. The gene calls are TRBV5-5 and TRBJ2-2; 8 bases are a match to TRBD1. The germline CDR1 and CDR2 sequences are SGHKS and YYEKEE (reference sequence). The CDR3 extends over 18 amino acids. V dropped 0 bases and J dropped 3; count of bases not matched to a gene: 10.